Presented here are 27 T cell receptor beta chains from one specimen sequenced in a study of molecular identifiers for immune sequencing clone quantification (dated by TCRdb to the late 2010s). The protocol used for the library was PCR. Sequencing was carried out with a NextSeq 500. TCRdb trimmed the raw reads at Q25, called clones with MiXCR and kept productive beta chains. Records with the same CDR3 protein are collapsed into one entry carrying the most frequent genes and DNA. The sample table lists over 300,000 distinct CDR3 sequences, roughly a quarter of them with a count of one. Of the sample, 0.65% to 0.75% falls within the top ten clones. Input material: naive CD8+ T cells from blood, with Jurkat cell RNA spiked in. Reading the label with the study, this specimen's cell subset or site is: FACS-sorted CD8+CD4-CCR7+CD45RA+ naive T cells. The receptors here all came from a human donor in good health. Some libraries in this study had Jurkat cell RNA spiked in.

This clonotype occurred many times. The chain couples TRBV7-9 to TRBJ1-1, with D possibly matching TRBD1 (6 bases). Trimming took 7 bases from V and 6 from J, leaving 9 bases between them. Germline assignment: CDR1 SEHNR and CDR2 FQNEAQ (reference sequence). The CDR3 sequence is 11 residues long. The CDR3 loop reads CASTRQAEAFF. The CDR3 coding sequence is TGTGCCAGCACTCGACAGGCTGAAGCTTTCTTT.

On this clonotype itself: A much larger clonotype is one base distant, so this may be a read error. The V and J genes are TRBV12-3 or TRBV12-4 and TRBJ2-5; D ambiguous. This CDR3 contains 15 residues. The DNA for the CDR3 is TGTGCCAGAAGTTACCTTCTGTTTAGGCAAGAGACCCAGTACTTC. Its protein is CARSYLLFRQETQYF.

In this sample, this clonotype turned up many times. The rearrangement joins TRBV28 to TRBJ1-5; TRBD1 matches 11 bases. The V gene end was trimmed by 5 bases and the J gene end by 3 bases; junction bases not matched to a gene: 15. Germline V lookup: CDR1 MDHEN, CDR2 SYDVKM. The CDR3 covers 19 residues. CDR3 coding DNA: TGTGCCAGCAGTAAGGGGCTTGGACAGGGGGCTTATATCAATCAGCCCCAGCATTTT. Protein product: CASSKGLGQGAYINQPQHF.

This clonotype was counted between two and nine times. CDR3 in amino acids: CSASATGTVYEQYF. CDR3 in DNA: TGCAGTGCCTCCGCCACCGGGACAGTATACGAGCAGTACTTC. V is TRBV20-1 and J is TRBJ2-7; 7 bases map to TRBD1. Germline assignment: CDR1 DFQATT and CDR2 SNEGSKA (reference sequence). The trim removed 6 bases at V and 4 bases at J, leaving 12 bases unmatched. CDR3 length equals 14 residues.

This chain uses TRBV4-1 with TRBJ2-3; perhaps TRBD1 as D (6 bases). Germline-derived CDR1 and CDR2 are MGHRA and YSYEKL. Trimming stripped 6 bases from V and 0 bases from J, with 16 bases between. The CDR3 contains 16 residues. DNA for the CDR3: TGCGCCAGCAGGCCAAGTGAGGACAGTAGCACAGATACGCAGTATTTT. It yields the protein CASRPSEDSSTDTQYF.

V and J are TRBV19 and TRBJ2-7; D assignment may be TRBD1 or TRBD2 (5 bases each). The length of the CDR3 is 14 residues. Germline CDR1 is LNHDA and CDR2 is SQIVND (reference sequence). Trimming cost V 3 bases and J 4 bases, with 13 bases left between them. The CDR3 here is CASSMGPFLYEQYF. In nucleotides, the CDR3 is TGTGCCAGTAGTATGGGACCTTTTCTTTACGAGCAGTACTTC.

This clonotype has more than one count but fewer than ten. The chain employs TRBV21-1 and TRBJ1-5. TRBV21-1 is shown as a pseudogene. The CDR3 contains 16 residues. CDR3 sequence (DNA): TGTGCCAGCAGCGAAACGAACGGTTATAGCAATCAGCCCCAGCATTTT. Its protein is CASSETNGYSNQPQHF.

The chain carries TRBV7-9 and TRBJ2-1; 10 bases are shared with TRBD2. The V segment lost 5 bases and the J segment 0 bases; nucleotides outside the gene matches: 7. Germline values: CDR1 SEHNR, CDR2 FQNEAQ (reference sequence). The CDR3 spans 17 residues. CDR3 bases: TGTGCCAGCAGCCCGGAGCGGGAGGGCCACTCCTACAATGAGCAGTTCTTC. This sequence encodes CASSPEREGHSYNEQFF.

This clonotype was counted a few times. This chain uses TRBV11-1 with TRBJ2-5; 8 bases line up with TRBD2. The V gene's germline CDR1 is SGHAT and CDR2 FQDESV (reference sequence). The CDR3 extends over 14 amino acids. Unmatched junction bases numbered 8, after V lost 6 bases and J lost 5 bases. The DNA for the CDR3 is TGTGCCAGCAGTCCAGCGGGAGTCGTTGAGACCCAGTACTTC. This translates into CASSPAGVVETQYF.

This clonotype was counted many times. The V gene is TRBV20-1, the J gene TRBJ2-3; 7 nucleotides line up with TRBD2. Germline V CDR1 and CDR2: DFQATT, SNEGSKA (reference sequence). V gave up 3 bases and J gave up 1 base; unmatched junction bases: 4. This CDR3 contains 14 residues. In nucleotides, the CDR3 is TGCAGTGCTAGCGGGGCGGGGGGCACAGATACGCAGTATTTT. Protein product: CSASGAGGTDTQYF.

Details on this clonotype: A much larger clone differs by one base, so this may be a read error. This sequence joins TRBV20-1 and TRBJ2-3; TRBD2 aligns across 11 bases. The CDR3 has 16 amino acids. CDR1 and CDR2 (germline): DFQATT, SNEGSKA (reference sequence). CDR3 amino acids: CSASTSGSRYTDTQNF. The CDR3 DNA reads as TGCAGTGCTAGTACTAGCGGGAGTCGGTACACAGATACGCAGAATTTT.

Points on this clonotype: A much larger clonotype is one base distant, so this may be a read error. The chain combines TRBV28 with TRBJ2-1, with 8 bases matching TRBD2. V lost 3 bases, J lost 15 bases, and 16 bases stayed unmatched. CDR3 length equals 15 residues. Looked up from germline, CDR1 is MDHEN and CDR2 is SYDVKM. The CDR3 region has the DNA TGTGCCAGCAGTTTCTTTACGACTAGCGAGAGTGATCGGTTCTTC. Residues: CASSFFTTSESDRFF.

This clonotype was recorded at least ten times. This chain's CDR3 is CSVGSSNTGELFF. The CDR3 coding sequence is TGCAGCGTTGGTTCCTCGAACACCGGGGAGCTGTTTTTT. V gene TRBV29-1 combines with J gene TRBJ2-2, with D uncertain. Germline V lookup: CDR1 SQVTM, CDR2 ANQGSEA. The CDR3 runs to 13 residues. The V and J ends lost 4 bases and 0 bases respectively, with 6 bases between them.

Of note for this clonotype: A clone one base away is much larger, so this may be a read error. The CDR3 coding sequence is TGTGCCAGCAATTTAAAGCTTTATAATTCACCCCTCCACTTT. This codes for CASNLKLYNSPLHF. The rearrangement joins TRBV27 to TRBJ1-6; D remains unclear. Per germline, CDR1 MNHEY and CDR2 SMNVEV (reference sequence). This CDR3 has 14 amino acids.

Worth noting for this clonotype: Since a much larger clone is just one base distant, this may be a read error. This chain uses TRBV28 with TRBJ2-7; 10 nucleotides match TRBD2. Germline-derived CDR1 and CDR2 are MDHEN and SYDVKM. V trimming: 2 bases; J trimming: 9 bases; junction bases outside the gene matches: 10. This CDR3 is built from 15 residues. The CDR3 coding sequence is TGTGCCAGCAGTTTAGTTAAGCGGGAGGGTTTGAGGCAGTACTTC. Its protein product is CASSLVKREGLRQYF. Variable domain in full (rest from reference TRBV28 and TRBJ2-7): DVKVTQSSRYLVKRTGEKVFLECVQDMDHENMFWYRQDPGLGLRLIYFSYDVKMKEKGDIPEGYSVSREKKERFSLILESASTNQTSMYLCASSLVKREGLRQYFGPGTRLTVT.

Regarding this clonotype: This may be a read error: a much more frequent sequence differs by one nucleotide. The chain links TRBV5-1 to TRBJ2-7; tentative D call: TRBD1 (6 bases). Germline CDR1 SGHRS, CDR2 YFSETQ. This CDR3 is built from 14 residues. The CDR3 DNA reads TGCGCCAGCAGCTTGACAGGGACATATTACGAGCGGTACTTC. This sequence encodes CASSLTGTYYERYF.

The chain has TRBV4-2 and TRBJ2-7, with 7 bases that match TRBD2. Germline lookup yields CDR1 LGHNA and CDR2 YNFKEQ. This CDR3 region has 15 residues. V lost 0 bases and J lost 3; bases outside the gene matches: 5. The CDR3 sequence: CASSQDSGGYYEQYF. The CDR3, as DNA: TGTGCCAGCAGCCAAGATTCGGGGGGATACTACGAGCAGTACTTC.

This clonotype was counted a few times. This chain links TRBV7-9 with TRBJ2-3; TRBD1 matches 7 bases. There are 16 residues in the CDR3. Per germline, CDR1 SEHNR and CDR2 FQNEAQ (reference sequence). The J segment lost 4 bases and the V segment lost 2 bases, leaving 9 bases of the junction unmatched. The CDR3 DNA sequence: TGTGCCAGCAGCTTAATGACAGGGATTAGCGCAGATACGCAGTATTTT. This gives the protein CASSLMTGISADTQYF.

This clonotype was detected many times. In DNA form, the CDR3 reads TGCAGCGGACAGGGGGGAGAGGAAAAACTGTTTTTT. It translates to CSGQGGEEKLFF. The genes are TRBV29-1 and TRBJ1-4; TRBD1 agrees at 9 bases. There are 12 residues in the CDR3. V gave up 7 bases and J gave up 8 bases; unmatched junction bases: 5. Per germline, CDR1 SQVTM and CDR2 ANQGSEA.

This clonotype was counted once. One base away lies a much larger clone, so this may be a sequencing read error. The chain combines TRBV5-3 with TRBJ1-5, with 7 bases identical to TRBD1. TRBV5-3 is placed among ORFs of uncertain function. Trimming cost V 8 bases and J 6 bases; bases outside gene matches: 17. The CDR3 runs to 16 residues. The CDR3 sequence is CASSPGTARGIQPQHF. The CDR3 bases are TGTGCCAGCAGCCCCGGGACAGCCAGAGGCATTCAGCCCCAGCATTTT.

The chain recombines TRBV2 with TRBJ2-7, with 8 bases aligning to TRBD1. Germline V gives CDR1 SNHLY, CDR2 FYNNEI. V lost 3 bases, J lost 5 bases, and 6 bases stayed unmatched. There are 14 residues in the CDR3. Written as DNA, the CDR3 is TGTGCCAGCAGTGAGCCAGGGGGCGACGACGAGCAGTACTTC. Its protein product is CASSEPGGDDEQYF.

This clonotype was observed at least ten times. The chain combines TRBV20-1 with TRBJ2-7, with D tentatively TRBD1 (5 bases). Germline CDR1 reads DFQATT; CDR2 reads SNEGSKA (reference sequence). This CDR3 spans 11 amino acids. V was cut by 3 bases and J by 2 bases, with 5 bases left in between. Here the CDR3 DNA reads TGCAGTGCTAGGGACACCTACGAGCAGTACTTC. This codes for CSARDTYEQYF.

The chain employs TRBV30 and TRBJ1-5; TRBD1 might be the D (6 bases). Trimming left V 0 bases short and J 5 bases short, with 20 bases between. CDR3 length: 17 amino acids. The germline CDR1 and CDR2 sequences are GTSNPN and SVGIG (reference sequence). CDR3 DNA: TGTGCCTGGAGTGTACGGTTAAGGGGGGGAAGCGATCAGCCCCAGCATTTT. It encodes CAWSVRLRGGSDQPQHF.

The chain uses TRBV20-1 and TRBJ2-7; TRBD2 might be the D (6 bases). This CDR3 has 14 amino acids. Germline V gene lookup returns CDR1 DFQATT and CDR2 SNEGSKA (reference sequence). Trimming pared 5 bases from V and 3 bases from J, leaving 17 bases between. The DNA for the CDR3 is TGCAGTGCTCGGTGGGACTTAACTTTCTACGAGCAGTACTTC. This gives the protein CSARWDLTFYEQYF.

The chain carries TRBV6-2 or TRBV6-3 and TRBJ2-7, with TRBD2 identical over 15 bases. The CDR3 spans 18 residues. Germline CDR1 MNHEY, CDR2 SVGEGT. Unmatched junction bases numbered 11, after V lost 6 bases and J lost 2 bases. The CDR3 sequence: CASSSGTSGRFQAYEQYF. The DNA for the CDR3 is TGTGCCAGCAGCTCCGGGACTAGCGGGAGGTTCCAAGCCTACGAGCAGTACTTC.

In its sample, this clonotype was seen a few times. The chain uses TRBV30 and TRBJ2-3; perhaps D is TRBD1 or TRBD2 (5 bases each). V lost 2 bases, J lost 1 base, and 10 bases lay in between. The CDR3 totals 14 residues. CDR1 is GTSNPN and CDR2 is SVGIG in the germline V gene (reference sequence). The CDR3 spells CAWSLGTGTDTQYF. CDR3 DNA sequence: TGTGCCTGGAGTCTTGGGACCGGCACAGATACGCAGTATTTT.

With respect to this clonotype: At one end, the junction sequence differs from germline, possibly due to a read error. The genes are TRBV20-1 and TRBJ2-7; maybe TRBD1 (5 bases). The CDR3 runs 16 residues. Looked up from germline, CDR1 is DFQATT and CDR2 is SNEGSKA (reference sequence). In DNA form, the CDR3 reads TGCAGTGCCCGCGGACAAGCGCCGACAGCTACCTACGCGCCGTCCTTC. Translated: CSARGQAPTATYAPSF.